Listed here are 17 T cell receptor beta chains from one sample, sequenced in a study of cytotoxic CD8 clonotypes in ibrutinib-treated CLL. Sequencing used immunoSEQ multiplex PCR; TCRdb keeps in-frame clones, though not all of them. The sample lists over 20,000 clones, about three quarters seen once, with 6% to 9% in the top ten. The source material was PBMCs, sampled before ibrutinib treatment. Source of these receptors: a human donor with chronic lymphocytic leukemia.

This clone appeared a single time. The CDR3 DNA reads TGTGCCAGCAGCAAAACGGGGGCCCAAGAGACCCAGTACTTC. This encodes CASSKTGAQETQYF. The rearrangement uses TRBV5-5 and TRBJ2-5; D may be TRBD1 or TRBD2 (6 bases each). CDR1 is SGHKS, CDR2 YYEKEE, per germline (reference sequence). This CDR3 has 14 amino acids. The V gene lost 4 bases and the J gene lost 1 base, with 11 bases spanning the gap.

The chain couples TRBV5-1 to TRBJ2-3; unclear D gene. Germline V gene sequence: CDR1 SGHRS, CDR2 YFSETQ. This CDR3 has 14 amino acids. With 4 bases removed from V and 7 bases from J, the gap between germline ends came to 16 bases. CDR3 nucleotides: TGCGCCAGCAGCCCCGACCCTCAGCGAAATACGCAGTATTTT. It is translated as CASSPDPQRNTQYF.

J is TRBJ1-1 and V is TRBV19, with a weak D call TRBD1 (6 bases). The germline gives CDR1 LNHDA, CDR2 SQIVND (reference sequence). The CDR3 totals 16 residues. Trimming shortened V by 11 bases and J by 5 bases, and 27 bases separated the two germline ends. CDR3 protein: CAVRSKNGGQETEAFF. The CDR3 nucleotides read TGTGCCGTAAGGTCGAAGAACGGGGGGCAGGAAACTGAAGCTTTCTTT.

CDR3 DNA: TGTGCCTGGAGTGAACAGGGGTATGGCTACACCTTC. It codes for CAWSEQGYGYTF. This chain links TRBV30 with TRBJ1-2; 7 bases fit TRBD1. Looked up from germline, CDR1 is GTSNPN and CDR2 is SVGIG (reference sequence). After removal of 1 base from V and 5 bases from J, the junction contained 1 base not matched to a gene. The CDR3 is 12 amino acids.

This sequence joins TRBV7-8 and TRBJ2-6; D is unclear. The CDR3 loop spans 13 amino acids. The V gene lost 7 bases and the J gene lost 1 base, with 5 bases spanning the gap. Germline V CDR1 and CDR2: SGHVS, FQNEAQ. CDR3 coding DNA: TGTGCCAGCAAGGTTTCTGGGGCCAACGTCCTGACTTTC. Protein: CASKVSGANVLTF.

This chain joins TRBV7-2 and TRBJ2-3; TRBD2 agrees at 16 bases. V lost 0 bases and J lost 2; bases outside the gene matches: 11. Germline CDR1 and CDR2: SGHTA and FQGNSA. The CDR3 covers 21 residues. For the CDR3, the DNA is TGTGCCAGCAGCTTAGCCCTCTTGGGACTAGCGGGAGGGATCTTCACAGATACGCAGTATTTT. Translated, it gives CASSLALLGLAGGIFTDTQYF.

This chain links TRBV5-6 with TRBJ1-1, with 8 bases aligning to TRBD1. Germline loops: CDR1 SGHDT, CDR2 YYEEEE. The J segment lost 7 bases and the V segment lost 1 base, leaving 12 bases of the junction unmatched. The CDR3 totals 16 residues. CDR3 protein: CASSLMAGGSYDEAFF. The CDR3 bases are TGTGCCAGCAGCTTGATGGCAGGGGGCTCGTACGATGAAGCTTTCTTT.

The table lists this clone with a count of one. J is TRBJ1-4 and V is TRBV18; D remains unclear. Germline V gene sequence: CDR1 KGHSH, CDR2 LQKENI. This CDR3 has 16 residues. V was pared by 3 bases and J by 2 bases, with 13 bases between. The CDR3 here is CASSPSRTGTNEKLFF. DNA for the CDR3: TGTGCCAGCTCACCGTCCAGGACGGGGACTAATGAAAAACTGTTTTTT.

The CDR3 is CASSLSVVNEQFF. The CDR3 DNA is TGTGCCAGCAGTTTAAGTGTGGTCAATGAGCAGTTCTTC. The chain is built from TRBV27 and TRBJ2-1; D unclear. Between the trimmed V and J ends, which lost 2 bases and 6 bases, there was a span of 8 bases. This CDR3 is 13 amino acids long. Germline CDR1 and CDR2: MNHEY and SMNVEV (reference sequence).

This chain connects TRBV9 to TRBJ1-2; D uncertain. This CDR3 is 15 amino acids long. From germline, CDR1 is SGDLS and CDR2 YYNGEE. The V end was cut by 7 bases, the J end by 4 bases, with 20 bases between. CDR3 DNA: TGTGCCAGCTCGCCCCAATCGAGGGCTGTCTATGGCTACACCTTC. Residues: CASSPQSRAVYGYTF.

The chain employs TRBV19 and TRBJ1-1; TRBD1 matches at 7 bases. Trimming cost V 6 bases and J 2 bases; bases outside gene matches: 6. Germline V gene sequence: CDR1 LNHDA, CDR2 SQIVND (reference sequence). There are 14 residues in the CDR3. CDR3: CASREGQINTEAFF. The CDR3 DNA reads as TGTGCCAGTAGGGAGGGACAGATTAACACTGAAGCTTTCTTT.

The CDR3 reads CASSLGSRGAAEKLFF. The CDR3 nucleotides read TGCGCCAGCAGCTTGGGATCCCGGGGGGCAGCGGAAAAACTGTTTTTT. The J gene is TRBJ1-4, the V gene TRBV5-1; a weak D match, TRBD1 (6 bases). This CDR3 region has 16 residues. Germline CDR1 SGHRS, CDR2 YFSETQ. V was trimmed by 0 bases and J by 8 bases, leaving 17 bases between them.

The chain's CDR3 is CASSPAPTANTEAFF. The DNA for the CDR3 is TGTGCCAGCTCACCGGCCCCGACAGCGAACACTGAAGCTTTCTTT. The genes are TRBV18 and TRBJ1-1; TRBD1 might be the D (5 bases). The CDR3 is made up of 15 amino acids. Per germline, CDR1 KGHSH and CDR2 LQKENI. Deletions cut 3 bases from V and 1 base from J, with 12 bases between.

DNA for the CDR3: TGTGCCAGCAGTCCGAACACCGGGGAGCTGTTTTTT. Its protein is CASSPNTGELFF. The chain combines TRBV5-4 with TRBJ2-2; D not certain. The V end lost 5 bases, the J end lost 0 bases, and 2 bases lay between the germline ends. Per the germline V gene, CDR1 is SGHNT and CDR2 is YYREEE (reference sequence). This CDR3 spans 12 amino acids.

The chain couples TRBV30 to TRBJ2-1; perhaps TRBD2 as D (5 bases). Trimming removed 0 bases from V and 9 bases from J, with 9 bases in between. The CDR3 contains 12 residues. Germline V CDR1 and CDR2: GTSNPN, SVGIG (reference sequence). CDR3 region: CAWSVGGPEQFF. CDR3 DNA sequence: TGTGCCTGGAGTGTAGGCGGGCCTGAGCAGTTCTTC.

The chain recombines TRBV18 with TRBJ1-5; D is perhaps TRBD1 (5 bases). V was trimmed by 1 base and J by 1 base, leaving 14 bases between them. The germline V gene has CDR1 KGHSH and CDR2 LQKENI. This CDR3 comprises 17 residues. In DNA form, the CDR3 reads TGTGCCAGCTCACCACGGGAGGGGAAAGAAAGCAATCAGCCCCAGCATTTT. Translating gives CASSPREGKESNQPQHF.

This clone occurred once. This chain connects TRBV18 to TRBJ1-5, with a weak D call TRBD1 (6 bases). Looked up from germline, CDR1 is KGHSH and CDR2 is LQKENI. The V and J ends lost 2 bases and 2 bases respectively, with 10 bases between them. The CDR3 runs to 15 residues. Here the CDR3 DNA reads TGTGCCAGCTCACCATCTCAGGGGCGCAATCAGCCCCAGCATTTT. It translates to CASSPSQGRNQPQHF.